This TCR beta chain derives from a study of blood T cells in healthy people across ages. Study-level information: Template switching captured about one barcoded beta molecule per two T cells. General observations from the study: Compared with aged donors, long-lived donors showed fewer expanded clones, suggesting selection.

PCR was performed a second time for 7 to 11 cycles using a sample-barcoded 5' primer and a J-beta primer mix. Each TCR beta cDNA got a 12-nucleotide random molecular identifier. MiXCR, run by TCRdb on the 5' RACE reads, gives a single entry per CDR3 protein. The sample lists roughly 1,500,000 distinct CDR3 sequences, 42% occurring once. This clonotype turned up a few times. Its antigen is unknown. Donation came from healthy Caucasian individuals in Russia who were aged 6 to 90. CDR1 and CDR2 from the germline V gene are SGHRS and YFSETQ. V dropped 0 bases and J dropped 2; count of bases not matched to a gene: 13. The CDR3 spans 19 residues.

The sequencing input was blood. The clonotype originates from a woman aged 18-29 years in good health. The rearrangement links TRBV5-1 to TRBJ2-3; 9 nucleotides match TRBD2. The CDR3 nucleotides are TGCGCCAGCAGCTTGGTTGTAGCGGGGGCCACCTTCATCACAGATACGCAGTATTTT. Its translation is CASSLVVAGATFITDTQYF.